These 24 T cell receptor beta chains came from one sample sequenced in a study of OX40 agonist ivuxolimab in advanced cancers. Profiled with immunoSEQ multiplex PCR; TCRdb holds only in-frame clones, not every one. Found here are 45,000 to 50,000 clones, approximately 91% of them singletons; the top ten hold about 19%. The sequencing here drew on CD4+ or CD8+ T cells sorted from blood, taken in a trial of the OX40 agonist ivuxolimab. These receptors were obtained from an adult with an advanced solid tumor such as melanoma, head and neck, liver or kidney cancer.

This clone showed up just a few times. The chain carries TRBV9 and TRBJ1-4, with D perhaps TRBD1 (5 bases). V dropped 7 bases and J dropped 0 bases, with 10 bases sitting between them. This CDR3 comprises 14 residues. Germline CDR1 is SGDLS and CDR2 is YYNGEE. The CDR3 here is CASGGIATNEKLFF. The DNA for the CDR3 is TGTGCCAGCGGGGGAATCGCAACTAATGAAAAACTGTTTTTT.

V gene TRBV11-2 combines with J gene TRBJ1-3; D is ambiguous. The CDR3 is 14 residues long. Germline V gene data show CDR1 as SGHAT and CDR2 as FQNNGV. Between the trimmed V and J ends, which lost 5 bases and 4 bases, there was a span of 12 bases. The CDR3 here is CASSLQGPGNTIYF. The DNA of the CDR3 is TGTGCCAGCAGCCTCCAAGGGCCGGGAAACACCATATATTTT.

This clone was seen only once. This rearrangement joins TRBV6-6 to TRBJ2-4; perhaps TRBD1 as D (6 bases). Trimming left V 7 bases short and J 1 base short, with 17 bases between. The CDR3 totals 16 residues. Germline CDR1 is MNHNY and CDR2 is SVGAGI (reference sequence). This CDR3 reads CASTSSPQGAKNIQYF. CDR3 coding DNA: TGTGCCAGCACCTCCAGCCCCCAGGGGGCCAAAAACATTCAGTACTTC.

This chain links TRBV11-2 with TRBJ1-2; D is unclear. Looked up from germline, CDR1 is SGHAT and CDR2 is FQNNGV. V was shortened by 2 bases and J by 4 bases, with 8 bases between the two germline ends. The CDR3 runs 13 residues. CDR3 region: CASSLSDFYGYTF. CDR3 DNA: TGTGCCAGCAGCTTATCGGACTTCTATGGCTACACCTTC.

The chain couples TRBV2 to TRBJ1-6; 8 nucleotides line up with TRBD1. V shed 11 bases, J shed 6 bases, and the junction held 6 bases outside the gene matches. The CDR3 runs to 13 residues. Germline values: CDR1 SNHLY, CDR2 FYNNEI. For the CDR3, the DNA is TGTGCCGGGGGGACAGGCCTTAATTCACCCCTCCACTTT. Translating it yields CAGGTGLNSPLHF.

CDR3 residues: CASSQEVGGLNTEAFF. The DNA for the CDR3 is TGTGCCAGCAGCCAAGAAGTGGGGGGCCTGAACACTGAAGCTTTCTTT. The chain is built from TRBV14 and TRBJ1-1; D possibly corresponds to TRBD1 (6 bases). V was shortened by 0 bases and J by 0 bases, with 11 bases between the two germline ends. This CDR3 is 16 amino acids long. The germline V gene has CDR1 SGHDN and CDR2 FVKESK.

The chain employs TRBV15 and TRBJ2-7, with 7 bases that match TRBD1. V trimming: 5 bases; J trimming: 3 bases; junction bases outside the gene matches: 10. CDR1 LNHNV and CDR2 YYDKDF come from the germline V gene (reference sequence). The CDR3 length is 15 residues. Written as DNA, the CDR3 is TGTGCCACCAGCGGGGGCCGGAACAGGGGCTACGAGCAGTACTTC. This translates into CATSGGRNRGYEQYF. Full variable domain (missing parts from reference TRBV15 and TRBJ2-7): DAMVIQNPRYQVTQFGKPVTLSCSQTLNHNVMYWYQQKSSQAPKLLFHYYDKDFNNEADTPDNFQSRRPNTSFCFLDIRSPGLGDTAMYLCATSGGRNRGYEQYFGPGTRLTVT.

The chain combines TRBV4-2 with TRBJ2-7; D remains unclear. The CDR3 is 15 amino acids. Trimming stripped 0 bases from V and 3 bases from J, with 12 bases between. Germline loops: CDR1 LGHNA, CDR2 YNFKEQ. The CDR3 nucleotides are TGTGCCAGCAGCCAAGATACGGTAGTGGGCTACGAGCAGTACTTC. This sequence encodes CASSQDTVVGYEQYF.

V gene TRBV6-7 combines with J gene TRBJ1-2, with TRBD1 identical over 9 bases. TRBV6-7 counts as an open reading frame of uncertain function. The V gene end was trimmed by 8 bases and the J gene end by 6 bases; junction bases not matched to a gene: 16. The length of the CDR3 is 16 residues. The CDR3 loop is CASQRPTGQGRDGYTF. Here the CDR3 DNA reads TGTGCCAGCCAGCGTCCGACGGGACAGGGAAGGGATGGCTACACCTTC.

The table lists this clone with a count of one. This chain uses TRBV5-6 with TRBJ1-2; 12 bases line up with TRBD1. The V gene end was trimmed by 4 bases and the J gene end by 4 bases; junction bases not matched to a gene: 5. The CDR3 has 15 amino acids. The germline gives CDR1 SGHDT, CDR2 YYEEEE. CDR3 coding DNA: TGTGCCAGCAGCCCGGGACAGGGGGCTCTCTATGGCTACACCTTC. As protein: CASSPGQGALYGYTF.

This rearrangement joins TRBV2 to TRBJ2-7, with 10 nucleotides matching TRBD2. The CDR3 runs 14 residues. From germline, CDR1 is SNHLY and CDR2 FYNNEI. V shed 4 bases, J shed 3 bases, and the junction held 3 bases outside the gene matches. CDR3 DNA: TGTGCCAGCAGTGGGACTAGCGGATACTACGAGCAGTACTTC. Its translation is CASSGTSGYYEQYF. The full variable domain, in which reference TRBV2 and TRBJ2-7 provide the parts outside the CDR3, is EPEVTQTPSHQVTQMGQEVILRCVPISNHLYFYWYRQILGQKVEFLVSFYNNEISEKSEIFDDQFSVERPDGSNFTLKIRSTKLEDSAMYFCASSGTSGYYEQYFGPGTRLTVT.

The chain combines TRBV7-3 with TRBJ2-1; TRBD1 matches 11 bases. The germline gives CDR1 SGHTA, CDR2 FQGTGA. Unmatched junction bases numbered 7, after V lost 4 bases and J lost 8 bases. The CDR3 is 15 residues long. CDR3 residues: CASSSGQGAKDEQFF. The CDR3 nucleotides read TGTGCCAGCAGCTCCGGACAGGGGGCGAAAGATGAGCAGTTCTTC.

V gene TRBV30 combines with J gene TRBJ1-2; 9 nucleotides line up with TRBD1. The V segment lost 1 base and the J segment 2 bases; nucleotides outside the gene matches: 2. Germline loops: CDR1 GTSNPN, CDR2 SVGIG (reference sequence). This CDR3 is built from 14 residues. CDR3 residues: CAWSAGTGNYGYTF. The DNA of the CDR3 is TGTGCCTGGAGTGCCGGGACAGGGAACTATGGCTACACCTTC.

This chain joins TRBV28 and TRBJ2-2, with TRBD2 matching over 9 bases. V gave up 3 bases and J gave up 4 bases; unmatched junction bases: 15. The CDR3 extends over 19 amino acids. CDR1 is MDHEN and CDR2 is SYDVKM in the germline V gene. In DNA, the CDR3 is TGTGCCAGCAGTTTCCCGGGGGCTAGCGGGGTGGCGGGCACCGGGGAGCTGTTTTTT. Its protein is CASSFPGASGVAGTGELFF.

The chain combines TRBV19 with TRBJ2-7, with 8 nucleotides matching TRBD1. This CDR3 is built from 14 residues. Germline CDR1 is LNHDA and CDR2 is SQIVND (reference sequence). V dropped 1 base and J dropped 4; count of bases not matched to a gene: 3. DNA for the CDR3: TGTGCCAGTAGTATAGGGCAGGGGGCGTACGAGCAGTACTTC. Amino acids: CASSIGQGAYEQYF.

This chain links TRBV19 with TRBJ1-2, with D perhaps matching TRBD1 (5 bases). V shed 8 bases and J shed 8 bases, with 15 bases lying between them. Per the germline V gene, CDR1 is LNHDA and CDR2 is SQIVND (reference sequence). The CDR3 extends over 12 amino acids. The CDR3 nucleotides read TGTGCCAGTCAGGGAATAGGGCTCGGCTACACCTTC. This encodes CASQGIGLGYTF. The full variable domain, rest sourced from reference TRBV19 and TRBJ1-2, is DGGITQSPKYLFRKEGQNVTLSCEQNLNHDAMYWYRQDPGQGLRLIYYSQIVNDFQKGDIAEGYSVSREKKESFPLTVTSAQKNPTAFYLCASQGIGLGYTFGSGTRLTVV.

The V call is TRBV19, the J call TRBJ2-1; D remains ambiguous. Between the trimmed V and J ends, which lost 8 bases and 0 bases, there was a span of 17 bases. In germline, CDR1 is LNHDA, CDR2 SQIVND (reference sequence). The CDR3 covers 16 residues. CDR3 coding DNA: TGTGCCAGTTCCTACTACGGGCATAGCTCCTACAATGAGCAGTTCTTC. Its translation: CASSYYGHSSYNEQFF.

The chain links TRBV4-2 to TRBJ2-3; D ambiguous. The CDR3 covers 14 residues. Per germline, CDR1 LGHNA and CDR2 YNFKEQ. V shed 0 bases and J shed 4 bases, with 8 bases lying between them. CDR3 protein: CASSQERVPDTQYF. The CDR3 DNA sequence: TGTGCCAGCAGCCAAGAACGAGTACCAGATACGCAGTATTTT.

The chain employs TRBV2 and TRBJ2-5; 11 bases agree with TRBD2. This CDR3 has 15 amino acids. Germline assignment: CDR1 SNHLY and CDR2 FYNNEI. Trimming at V came to 4 bases and at J to 5 bases, leaving 6 bases not matched to a gene. The chain's CDR3 is CASSGLAGGSETQYF. In DNA form, the CDR3 reads TGTGCCAGCAGTGGGCTAGCGGGAGGATCTGAGACCCAGTACTTC.

The chain employs TRBV9 and TRBJ2-1; no definite D call. V was shortened by 0 bases and J by 7 bases, with 14 bases between the two germline ends. Per the germline V gene, CDR1 is SGDLS and CDR2 is YYNGEE. This CDR3 spans 15 amino acids. The CDR3 spells CASSVGSLSGNEQFF. The CDR3 DNA sequence: TGTGCCAGCAGCGTAGGGAGTTTAAGTGGAAATGAGCAGTTCTTC.

The chain uses TRBV5-1 and TRBJ1-1; TRBD1 might be the D (6 bases). Germline CDR1 is SGHRS and CDR2 is YFSETQ. The length of the CDR3 is 14 residues. V was clipped by 5 bases and J by 3 bases, with 14 bases between them. This CDR3 reads CASRTIGTYTEAFF. CDR3 DNA: TGCGCCAGCAGGACAATTGGGACATACACTGAAGCTTTCTTT.

The chain uses TRBV2 and TRBJ2-7, with TRBD2 matching 7 bases. CDR3 length equals 12 residues. The junction had 14 bases not matched to a gene; V was cut back by 9 bases and J by 12 bases. The germline CDR1 and CDR2 sequences are SNHLY and FYNNEI. The CDR3 loop is CASLAGTSIGYF. The CDR3 nucleotides are TGTGCCAGTTTAGCGGGCACGAGCATTGGGTACTTC.

The genes are TRBV5-8 and TRBJ2-1; TRBD2 might be the D (5 bases). V lost 1 base and J 0 bases, leaving 11 bases between the germline ends. Germline CDR1 is SGHTS and CDR2 is YDEGEE. The CDR3 has 16 residues. In DNA form, the CDR3 reads TGTGCCAGCAGCTTGAATTGGAGGAACTCCTACAATGAGCAGTTCTTC. This encodes CASSLNWRNSYNEQFF.

This chain links TRBV4-1 with TRBJ2-3, with 14 bases lining up with TRBD2. This CDR3 has 17 amino acids. The V segment lost 1 base and the J segment 3 bases; nucleotides outside the gene matches: 3. From germline, CDR1 is MGHRA and CDR2 YSYEKL. CDR3 amino acids: CASSQARLAGGTDTQYF. The CDR3 DNA reads TGCGCCAGCAGCCAAGCCCGACTAGCGGGGGGGACAGATACGCAGTATTTT.